The 18 T cell receptor beta chains reported below all come from one sample, sequenced in a study of beta chain features in type 1 diabetes. Study findings and constraints: All four CD4+ subsets from Type 1 diabetes patients carried moderately but significantly shorter TCRB CDR3s.

Antigens of these TCRs are unknown. The sequenced template was cDNA made from the entire isolated RNA. This table comes from immunoSEQ multiplex PCR, and its TCRdb copy is limited to in-frame clones, with some not included. The sample has about 150,000 clones, 10% seen once. Sequencing was performed on central memory CD4+ T cells from blood. These receptor sequences come from a man aged 25-45 years with type 1 diabetes.

This clone was counted a few times. V gene TRBV2 combines with J gene TRBJ2-5; 7 positions match TRBD2. Germline V gives CDR1 SNHLY, CDR2 FYNNEI. The J segment lost 5 bases and the V segment lost 3 bases, leaving 9 bases of the junction unmatched. The CDR3 is 15 residues long. In DNA form, the CDR3 reads TGTGCCAGCAGTGAGAGGCGGGGGTCGGGCGAGACCCAGTACTTC. Amino acid sequence: CASSERRGSGETQYF.

The chain is built from TRBV14 and TRBJ2-7; TRBD2 aligns across 8 bases. The length of the CDR3 is 17 residues. The V and J ends lost 4 bases and 4 bases, in that order; junction bases with no gene match: 15. CDR1 SGHDN and CDR2 FVKESK come from the germline V gene. CDR3 DNA sequence: TGTGCCAGCAGCCCCGCCCGGGGCGGGGGGCGCCTTTACGAGCAGTACTTC. Translating it yields CASSPARGGGRLYEQYF.

The rearrangement joins TRBV4-2 to TRBJ2-3; TRBD2 is a possible D gene (5 bases). The V and J ends lost 5 bases and 0 bases respectively, with 12 bases between them. This CDR3 is 15 amino acids long. The V gene's germline CDR1 is LGHNA and CDR2 YNFKEQ. The CDR3 loop reads CASSRGLTSTDTQYF. DNA for the CDR3: TGTGCCAGCAGCAGAGGACTGACTAGCACAGATACGCAGTATTTT.

This clone was seen a few times. This chain connects TRBV9 to TRBJ2-7, with unresolved D. Germline-derived CDR1 and CDR2 are SGDLS and YYNGEE. V lost 0 bases to trimming and J lost 6 bases, with 16 bases between them. The CDR3 is made up of 15 amino acids. The CDR3, as DNA: TGTGCCAGCAGCGTAGACGGAGCTTCATTCTCCGAGCAGTACTTC. It yields the protein CASSVDGASFSEQYF.

V is TRBV7-2 and J is TRBJ1-5; no clear D. The CDR3 spans 15 residues. CDR1 is SGHTA and CDR2 is FQGNSA in the germline V gene. V lost 4 bases and J lost 0, with 10 bases in between. The CDR3 coding sequence is TGTGCCAGCAGCTACTATACTTATAGCAATCAGCCCCAGCATTTT. Its protein is CASSYYTYSNQPQHF.

This clone was detected only a few times. J is TRBJ2-2 and V is TRBV30, with D unclear. The CDR3 spans 13 residues. CDR1 and CDR2 from the germline V gene are GTSNPN and SVGIG (reference sequence). Trimming removed 0 bases at V and 4 bases at J, with 6 bases between. In DNA, the CDR3 is TGTGCCTGGAGTGTGAGCATCACCGGGGAGCTGTTTTTT. Amino acid sequence: CAWSVSITGELFF.

The rearrangement links TRBV7-6 to TRBJ2-2; possible D gene TRBD1, 6 bases. Trimming removed 5 bases from V and 5 bases from J, with 12 bases in between. Germline loops: CDR1 SGHVS, CDR2 FNYEAQ. The CDR3 is 14 amino acids. The CDR3 loop reads CASSPLRGTGELFF. CDR3 nucleotides: TGTGCCAGCAGCCCACTCAGGGGTACCGGGGAGCTGTTTTTT.

This clone appeared a few times. V gene TRBV4-3 combines with J gene TRBJ2-1; D might be TRBD2 (6 bases). The germline V gene has CDR1 LGHNA and CDR2 YSLEER. Deletions cut 3 bases from V and 4 bases from J, with 10 bases between. CDR3 length: 14 residues. The chain's CDR3 is CASSHPGGYNEQFF. The CDR3 DNA is TGCGCCAGCAGCCACCCCGGAGGGTACAATGAGCAGTTCTTC.

The rearrangement links TRBV27 to TRBJ1-2; tentatively, D is TRBD1 (6 bases). CDR3 size: 14 residues. Germline loops: CDR1 MNHEY, CDR2 SMNVEV (reference sequence). The V end lost 1 base, the J end lost 4 bases, and 10 bases lay between the germline ends. The CDR3, as DNA: TGTGCCAGCAGTTTATACGGGGGGCGCTATGGCTACACCTTC. Protein sequence: CASSLYGGRYGYTF.

In DNA form, the CDR3 reads TGTGCCAGCAGCTCGCTTTCCCAGGTTGAAGCTTTCTTT. It codes for CASSSLSQVEAFF. The chain couples TRBV7-2 to TRBJ1-1; D uncertain. Between the trimmed V and J ends, which lost 4 bases and 7 bases, there was a span of 13 bases. The CDR3 covers 13 residues. Germline V lookup: CDR1 SGHTA, CDR2 FQGNSA.

In its sample, this clone was seen a few times. The J gene is TRBJ2-5, the V gene TRBV29-1; TRBD1 might be the D (6 bases). This CDR3 is built from 13 residues. CDR1 and CDR2 (germline): SQVTM, ANQGSEA. With 6 bases removed from V and 4 bases from J, the gap between germline ends came to 15 bases. CDR3 sequence: CSVARTERETQYF. The CDR3 DNA is TGCAGCGTGGCCCGGACAGAACGAGAGACCCAGTACTTC.

This clone was observed a handful of times. Other DNA sequences from this sample encode an identical CDR3 as well. The rearrangement uses TRBV5-1 and TRBJ2-1, with unresolved D. Per germline, CDR1 SGHRS and CDR2 YFSETQ. This CDR3 region has 12 residues. Trimming removed 2 bases at V and 6 bases at J, with 6 bases between. The CDR3, as DNA: TGCGCCAGCAGCTTAAATAGCAATGAGCAGTTCTTC. Translating it yields CASSLNSNEQFF.

This clone was counted only a few times. The chain couples TRBV28 to TRBJ2-7; 8 nucleotides agree with TRBD1. V shed 5 bases, J shed 2 bases, and the junction held 8 bases outside the gene matches. The CDR3 spans 15 residues. Germline CDR1 and CDR2: MDHEN and SYDVKM. The CDR3 region has the DNA TGTGCCAGCAGTGGGGGGACAGGTGTCCCCTACGAGCAGTACTTC. Translation: CASSGGTGVPYEQYF. The full variable domain, its missing parts supplied by reference TRBV28 and TRBJ2-7, is DVKVTQSSRYLVKRTGEKVFLECVQDMDHENMFWYRQDPGLGLRLIYFSYDVKMKEKGDIPEGYSVSREKKERFSLILESASTNQTSMYLCASSGGTGVPYEQYFGPGTRLTVT.

The rearrangement uses TRBV6-6 and TRBJ1-5, with unresolved D. With 5 bases removed from V and 2 bases from J, the gap between germline ends came to 7 bases. This CDR3 comprises 13 residues. CDR1 is MNHNY and CDR2 is SVGAGI in the germline V gene (reference sequence). The CDR3 sequence is CASSRGGNQPQHF. CDR3 sequence (DNA): TGTGCCAGCAGTCGCGGAGGCAATCAGCCCCAGCATTTT.

The chain couples TRBV14 to TRBJ2-7; 11 bases align to TRBD2. J lost 4 bases, V lost 5 bases, and 4 bases had no gene match. Germline V gene sequence: CDR1 SGHDN, CDR2 FVKESK. CDR3 length: 14 residues. The CDR3 sequence is CASSVTSGSYEQYF. The CDR3 nucleotides read TGTGCCAGCAGCGTAACTAGCGGGAGTTACGAGCAGTACTTC.

J is TRBJ2-3 and V is TRBV15; 11 positions agree with TRBD2. Trimming took 5 bases from V and 2 from J; bases not matched to a gene: 3. The germline gives CDR1 LNHNV, CDR2 YYDKDF (reference sequence). The length of the CDR3 is 15 residues. In nucleotides, the CDR3 is TGTGCCACCAGCCCGGGACTAGCGGACACAGATACGCAGTATTTT. Its protein product is CATSPGLADTDTQYF.

This clone was recorded a few times. The chain couples TRBV5-4 to TRBJ2-1; maybe TRBD2 (5 bases). Deletions cut 4 bases from V and 4 bases from J, with 18 bases between. Germline assignment: CDR1 SGHNT and CDR2 YYREEE (reference sequence). CDR3 length: 16 residues. The CDR3 DNA follows: TGTGCCAGCAGCCAAGGTATCCTAGCCAGTTACAATGAGCAGTTCTTC. It is translated as CASSQGILASYNEQFF.

This clone has only a few counts. The genes are TRBV15 and TRBJ2-7; perhaps TRBD2 as D (5 bases). Germline-derived CDR1 and CDR2 are LNHNV and YYDKDF (reference sequence). V was shortened by 0 bases and J by 0 bases, with 12 bases between the two germline ends. The CDR3 has 16 residues. The CDR3: CATSRDSTGNSYEQYF. The CDR3 coding sequence is TGTGCCACCAGCAGAGATAGCACCGGGAACTCCTACGAGCAGTACTTC. The entire variable domain, with the rest obtained from reference TRBV15 and TRBJ2-7, is as follows: DAMVIQNPRYQVTQFGKPVTLSCSQTLNHNVMYWYQQKSSQAPKLLFHYYDKDFNNEADTPDNFQSRRPNTSFCFLDIRSPGLGDTAMYLCATSRDSTGNSYEQYFGPGTRLTVT.